Following are 17 T cell receptor beta chains from one sample sequenced in a study of blood T cells in healthy people across ages. Sample-barcoded 5' priming and a J-beta primer mix drove a second PCR of roughly 6 to 12 cycles. MiXCR, run by TCRdb on the 5' RACE reads, gives a single entry per CDR3 protein. The table lists over 1,200,000 distinct CDR3 sequences, roughly 59% of them singletons, with 6.5% to 8.5% in the top ten. Material for sequencing was blood. The origin of the receptors is a man aged 18 to 30 in good health.

On this clonotype itself: Germline and junction disagree at one end, which may indicate a read error. V is TRBV29-1 and J is TRBJ1-1; D unresolved. This CDR3 region has 12 residues. CDR1 SQVTM and CDR2 ANQGSEA come from the germline V gene. The CDR3 protein is CSVVELNTEAFF. The CDR3 DNA reads TGCAGCGTTGTGGAGTTGAACACTGAGGCTTTCTTT.

This clonotype has just a few counts. The V call is TRBV6-2 or TRBV6-3, the J call TRBJ2-1; a possible D gene is TRBD2 (6 bases). The germline V gene has CDR1 MNHEY and CDR2 SVGEGT. V was cut by 5 bases and J by 5 bases, with 10 bases left in between. The CDR3 has 13 amino acids. The CDR3 nucleotides are TGTGCCAGCAGTGACGGGGGAAACAATGAGCAGTTCTTC. This gives the protein CASSDGGNNEQFF.

This clonotype turned up a few times. The chain links TRBV27 to TRBJ2-3; 8 bases fit TRBD2. With V trimmed by 10 bases and J by 6 bases, 15 bases remained unmatched. The CDR3 spans 15 residues. Germline CDR1 reads MNHEY; CDR2 reads SMNVEV (reference sequence). The CDR3 here is CATGREATIVDTQYF. CDR3 in DNA: TGTGCCACGGGGCGGGAGGCCACGATTGTTGATACGCAGTATTTT.

V and J are TRBV25-1 and TRBJ1-5; a possible D gene is TRBD1 (5 bases). This CDR3 is built from 16 residues. Germline CDR1 and CDR2: MGHDK and SYGVNS. V was pared by 2 bases and J by 6 bases, with 17 bases between. Written as DNA, the CDR3 is TGTGCCAGCAGTGAACCCATTGGGACCTCGGGTCAGCCCCAGCATTTT. Residues: CASSEPIGTSGQPQHF.

This rearrangement joins TRBV7-8 to TRBJ2-7; D is undetermined. Germline CDR1 and CDR2: SGHVS and FQNEAQ. The CDR3 covers 13 residues. The V gene lost 4 bases and the J gene lost 3 bases, with 10 bases spanning the gap. CDR3 nucleotide sequence: TGTGCCAGCAGCTCTTTTGCCCTCTACGAGCAGTACTTC. Translating it yields CASSSFALYEQYF.

This sequence joins TRBV5-1 and TRBJ2-4; weak D call: TRBD1 (5 bases). TRBJ2-5 matches the DNA end more closely, so the J call is doubtful. The CDR3 sequence is 15 residues long. CDR1 SGHRS and CDR2 YFSETQ come from the germline V gene. CDR3 DNA: TGCGCCAGCAGCTTGGGGACATTTCGGGCGGAGACCCAGTACTTC. As protein: CASSLGTFRAETQYF.

CDR3 in amino acids: CASSVGGMSTDTQYF. The DNA of the CDR3 is TGTGCCAGCAGCGTAGGAGGGATGTCGACAGATACGCAGTATTTT. The chain carries TRBV9 and TRBJ2-3; D perhaps matches TRBD2 (5 bases). CDR1 SGDLS and CDR2 YYNGEE come from the germline V gene. The length of the CDR3 is 15 residues. V lost 0 bases and J lost 3, with 11 bases in between.

The V call is TRBV3-1, the J call TRBJ2-7, with D possibly being TRBD2 (5 bases). Deletions cut 4 bases from V and 2 bases from J, with 9 bases between. This CDR3 contains 13 residues. Germline V CDR1 and CDR2: LGHDT, YNNKEL (reference sequence). Here the CDR3 reads CASSPRLTYEQYF. The CDR3 coding sequence is TGTGCCAGCAGCCCCCGACTAACCTACGAGCAGTACTTC.

V gene TRBV6-1 combines with J gene TRBJ2-7, with D possibly being TRBD1 (5 bases). This CDR3 has 17 residues. Germline CDR1 is MNHNS and CDR2 is SASEGT. V lost 3 bases and J 0 bases, leaving 18 bases between the germline ends. In DNA, the CDR3 is TGTGCCAGCAGTGAGCTCTCTGCAGGACATAGCTCCTACGAGCAGTACTTC. Its translation is CASSELSAGHSSYEQYF.

The genes are TRBV7-2 and TRBJ2-7; 8 bases match TRBD2. V gave up 4 bases and J gave up 7 bases; unmatched junction bases: 12. The CDR3 has 15 residues. Looked up from germline, CDR1 is SGHTA and CDR2 is FQGNSA. CDR3 nucleotide sequence: TGTGCCAGCAGCTCCCATAGCGGGGCCACTGGGGAGCAGTACTTC. Amino acid sequence: CASSSHSGATGEQYF.

The V and J genes are TRBV29-1 and TRBJ2-3; either TRBD1 or TRBD2 may fit D (5 bases each). The CDR3 is 11 amino acids. The germline V gene has CDR1 SQVTM and CDR2 ANQGSEA. The V end lost 7 bases, the J end lost 11 bases, and 16 bases lay between the germline ends. The CDR3 sequence: CSAVMGTKQYF. CDR3 sequence (DNA): TGCAGCGCCGTGATGGGGACGAAGCAGTATTTT.

The V gene is TRBV15, the J gene TRBJ2-2; 9 nucleotides match TRBD2. CDR3 size: 17 residues. J gave up 5 bases and V 5 bases, and 12 bases lay outside the gene matches. Germline CDR1 and CDR2: LNHNV and YYDKDF (reference sequence). CDR3 sequence reads: CATSPQRRGGYTGELFF. CDR3 bases: TGTGCCACCAGCCCCCAGCGGCGGGGGGGATATACCGGGGAGCTGTTTTTT.

The chain joins TRBV6-2 or TRBV6-3 to TRBJ1-2; TRBD1 is a possible D gene (5 bases). Per germline, CDR1 MNHEY and CDR2 SVGEGT. The CDR3 is made up of 14 amino acids. Trimming left V 6 bases short and J 5 bases short, with 16 bases between. CDR3 nucleotide sequence: TGTGCCAGCAGCCGCCAGGGCGACCCTTATGGCTACACCTTC. This translates into CASSRQGDPYGYTF.

This clonotype was seen a handful of times. V usage is TRBV27 and J usage is TRBJ2-1, with 12 bases that match TRBD2. The CDR3 runs to 17 residues. The V gene end was trimmed by 2 bases and the J gene end by 7 bases; junction bases not matched to a gene: 9. Germline assignment: CDR1 MNHEY and CDR2 SMNVEV (reference sequence). The CDR3: CASSLRASGRALNEQFF. The CDR3, as DNA: TGTGCCAGCAGTTTAAGGGCTAGCGGGAGGGCCCTGAATGAGCAGTTCTTC.

About this clonotype itself: One end of the junction fails to match germline, which may point to a read error. V usage is TRBV7-2 and J usage is TRBJ1-2; 8 bases line up with TRBD1. The CDR3 covers 15 residues. Germline V gives CDR1 SGHTA, CDR2 FQGNSA. This CDR3 is CASSLRTGSVSGYTF. The CDR3 DNA is TGTGCCAGCAGCTTAAGGACAGGGTCAGTGAGCGGCTACACATTC. Full variable domain (rest looked up from reference TRBV7-2 and TRBJ1-2): GAGVSQSPSNKVTEKGKDVELRCDPISGHTALYWYRQSLGQGLEFLIYFQGNSAPDKSGLPSDRFSAERTGGSVSTLTIQRTQQEDSAVYLCASSLRTGSVSGYTFGSGTRLTVV.

The rearrangement links TRBV29-1 to TRBJ1-3; tentative D call: TRBD1 (6 bases). Germline V gene lookup returns CDR1 SQVTM and CDR2 ANQGSEA. This CDR3 contains 14 residues. With 0 bases removed from V and 0 bases from J, the gap between germline ends came to 6 bases. CDR3 sequence reads: CSVEDRGSGNTIYF. DNA of the CDR3: TGCAGCGTTGAAGACAGGGGCTCTGGAAACACCATATATTTT.

The chain recombines TRBV10-3 with TRBJ1-4; D is possibly TRBD1 (6 bases). Germline assignment: CDR1 ENHRY and CDR2 SYGVKD. Trimming cost V 6 bases and J 3 bases, with 11 bases left between them. The CDR3 sequence is 14 residues long. Here the CDR3 DNA reads TGTGCCATCAGCCAACAGGGACCTAATGAAAAACTGTTTTTT. It codes for CAISQQGPNEKLFF.